This T cell receptor (beta chain) was profiled in a study of shared clonotypes between healthy human individuals. Overall study context: The donor pool was made up of two women and a few men aged 18 to 49. Study observations and caveats: Clonotype sharing across several donors was observed for 4% to 5.5% of naive CD4 clonotypes.

Terminally differentiated effector memory CD45RA+ cells were excluded by CCR7 positive selection of CD45RO-negative cells. V dropped 3 bases and J dropped 3 bases, with 9 bases sitting between them. Per the germline V gene, CDR1 is SGHAT and CDR2 is FQNNGV. This CDR3 is 14 amino acids long. Investigators spread the genomic DNA of each subset evenly over several immunoSEQ plates. In the original workflow: ImmunoSEQ yielded junction-only sequences lacking quality scores, so filtering differed. Sequencing was performed with immunoSEQ multiplex PCR; in TCRdb, only in-frame clones are kept and a portion is missing. V and J calls and clone size are given by that table; D and trimming were obtained from the DNA. The sample has about 2 million clones, roughly 95% seen once. A note on this clone: Its target is not known.

This TCR was recovered from a man in his late teens or twenties in good health. Sequenced input: naive CD8+ T cells sorted from blood. This chain uses TRBV11-2 with TRBJ1-5; D remains unclear. Written as DNA, the CDR3 is TGTGCCAGCAGCTTCAATGGACCCAATCAGCCCCAGCATTTT. This codes for CASSFNGPNQPQHF.